This T cell receptor (beta chain) appears in the sequencing data of a study of shared clonotypes between healthy human individuals. Produced via immunoSEQ multiplex PCR; TCRdb's table is partial and in-frame only. The table has roughly 500,000 clones, 95% to 97% seen once. V lost 4 bases and J 4 bases, leaving 8 bases between the germline ends. The CDR3 runs 13 residues. CDR1 is WNHNN, CDR2 SYGVQD, per germline (reference sequence). This clonotype was sampled from a woman between 25 and 40 years old in good health. The J gene is TRBJ2-1, the V gene TRBV10-1; D remains ambiguous. The sequenced sample consisted of naive CD4+ T cells sorted from blood. The subset is: CD45RA+ positively selected. The CDR3 loop reads CASSGQQYNEQFF. In nucleotides, the CDR3 is TGCGCCAGCAGTGGCCAGCAGTACAATGAGCAGTTCTTC.